Below are 30 T cell receptor beta chains sequenced from a single sample in a study of cytomegalovirus exposure and HLA in healthy donors. Sequencing was performed with immunoSEQ multiplex PCR; in TCRdb, only in-frame clones are kept and a portion is missing. The profile shows some 240,000 clones, more than 75% of them singletons. Input material: PBMCs. The receptors derive from a woman aged 25 to 39 in good health and CMV-seropositive.

The rearrangement links TRBV11-3 to TRBJ2-1; no definite D call. This CDR3 is built from 12 residues. Germline loops: CDR1 SGHNT, CDR2 YENEEA. V gave up 4 bases and J gave up 7 bases, with 8 bases separating them. The DNA of the CDR3 is TGTGCCAGCAGCTCCCAGGTAAATGAGCAGTTCTTC. Its translation is CASSSQVNEQFF.

The count of this clone is one. In the same sample, other DNA sequences code for this CDR3. This chain uses TRBV18 with TRBJ2-6; 11 bases agree with TRBD1. Unmatched junction bases numbered 3, after V lost 3 bases and J lost 2 bases. Germline CDR1 and CDR2: KGHSH and LQKENI. The CDR3 is 17 amino acids. In DNA, the CDR3 is TGTGCCAGCTCACCCCCGGGACAGGGGGCTGGGGCCAACGTCCTGACTTTC. It yields the protein CASSPPGQGAGANVLTF.

CDR3 DNA: TGCAGTGCTAGGCTTAGTAATACGCAGTATTTT. It codes for CSARLSNTQYF. The chain uses TRBV20-1 and TRBJ2-3, with unresolved D. This CDR3 has 11 amino acids. Germline V CDR1 and CDR2: DFQATT, SNEGSKA (reference sequence). Trimming shortened V by 3 bases and J by 7 bases, and 8 bases separated the two germline ends.

This chain joins TRBV7-9 and TRBJ2-5; TRBD2 might be the D (5 bases). Germline-derived CDR1 and CDR2 are SEHNR and FQNEAQ (reference sequence). The CDR3 is 15 residues long. V was trimmed by 5 bases and J by 0 bases, leaving 13 bases between them. CDR3 amino acids: CASSTEAANQETQYF. The CDR3 coding sequence is TGTGCCAGCAGCACCGAAGCGGCAAACCAAGAGACCCAGTACTTC.

The chain employs TRBV6-6 and TRBJ1-4; no firm D call. V was clipped by 2 bases and J by 5 bases, with 6 bases between them. The CDR3 consists of 13 residues. Germline V gene sequence: CDR1 MNHNY, CDR2 SVGAGI (reference sequence). CDR3 residues: CASSYAGNEKLFF. For the CDR3, the DNA is TGTGCCAGCAGTTACGCGGGAAATGAAAAACTGTTTTTT.

The V gene is TRBV5-1, the J gene TRBJ2-1; a possible D gene is TRBD2 (5 bases). The V end lost 5 bases, the J end lost 6 bases, and 24 bases lay between the germline ends. Germline-derived CDR1 and CDR2 are SGHRS and YFSETQ. The CDR3 runs to 17 residues. The CDR3 sequence is CASSKLYEGAELNEQFF. The CDR3 DNA reads TGCGCCAGCAGTAAACTTTATGAGGGAGCGGAGCTCAATGAGCAGTTCTTC.

The rearrangement joins TRBV5-1 to TRBJ2-1, with D possibly matching TRBD2 (6 bases). Germline values: CDR1 SGHRS, CDR2 YFSETQ. The CDR3 is 14 residues long. Trimming removed 2 bases at V and 5 bases at J, with 11 bases between. CDR3 nucleotide sequence: TGCGCCAGCAGCTTAGGGACTTTTAACAATGAGCAGTTCTTC. Its translation: CASSLGTFNNEQFF.

This chain joins TRBV27 and TRBJ2-5, with D hard to call. V lost 6 bases, J lost 1 base, and 15 bases lay in between. From germline, CDR1 is MNHEY and CDR2 SMNVEV (reference sequence). The CDR3 is 15 amino acids. The CDR3 protein is CASSFSAATQETQYF. CDR3 DNA sequence: TGTGCCAGCAGCTTTAGTGCAGCGACCCAAGAGACCCAGTACTTC.

The genes are TRBV5-1 and TRBJ2-5; 10 bases are shared with TRBD1. After removal of 3 bases from V and 5 bases from J, the junction contained 10 bases not matched to a gene. This CDR3 contains 16 residues. The V gene's germline CDR1 is SGHRS and CDR2 YFSETQ. The DNA for the CDR3 is TGCGCCAGCAGCTCCGGACAGGGGGACATTGAGGAGACCCAGTACTTC. It is translated as CASSSGQGDIEETQYF.

This clone was seen a single time. The CDR3 nucleotides read TGTGCCAGTAGGTGGGCGGGGCACAATGAGCAGTTCTTC. It codes for CASRWAGHNEQFF. J is TRBJ2-1 and V is TRBV10-3, with D tentatively TRBD2 (6 bases). Germline values: CDR1 ENHRY, CDR2 SYGVKD. The CDR3 sequence is 13 residues long. The V gene lost 10 bases and the J gene lost 5 bases, with 15 bases spanning the gap.

This chain uses TRBV10-3 with TRBJ1-5; no clear D. Germline V gives CDR1 ENHRY, CDR2 SYGVKD. The CDR3 has 13 amino acids. V lost 0 bases, J lost 7 bases, and 7 bases lay in between. The CDR3 nucleotides read TGTGCCATCAGTGAGTCTACGGAGCAGCCCCAGCATTTT. Amino acid sequence: CAISESTEQPQHF.

The chain joins TRBV28 to TRBJ2-7; D remains ambiguous. V was cut by 3 bases and J by 10 bases, with 28 bases left in between. The CDR3 loop spans 17 amino acids. Germline assignment: CDR1 MDHEN and CDR2 SYDVKM. The CDR3 region has the DNA TGTGCCAGCAGTTTTGGGCAGTTGGCGATCCCTTTACGAGAACAGTACTTC. This codes for CASSFGQLAIPLREQYF.

The chain is built from TRBV6-5 and TRBJ1-3; no definite D call. CDR3 length: 16 residues. V was clipped by 3 bases and J by 2 bases, with 14 bases between them. Per germline, CDR1 MNHEY and CDR2 SVGAGI. CDR3 in DNA: TGTGCCAGCAGTTATAACGCCAGACTTACTGGAAACACCATATATTTT. This translates into CASSYNARLTGNTIYF.

V gene TRBV5-8 combines with J gene TRBJ2-6; maybe TRBD1 (5 bases). Per germline, CDR1 SGHTS and CDR2 YDEGEE. The V end was cut by 0 bases, the J end by 4 bases, with 14 bases between. This CDR3 has 17 residues. The CDR3 DNA follows: TGTGCCAGCAGCTTGGAAACTTTAGGGGCCGGGGCCAACGTCCTGACTTTC. It encodes CASSLETLGAGANVLTF.

The chain couples TRBV11-3 to TRBJ2-1, with 9 bases that match TRBD2. CDR1 is SGHNT and CDR2 is YENEEA in the germline V gene. The CDR3 consists of 15 residues. J gave up 4 bases and V 4 bases, and 5 bases lay outside the gene matches. The CDR3 region is CASSSRTSAYNEQFF. The CDR3 nucleotides are TGTGCCAGCAGCTCCCGGACTAGCGCGTACAATGAGCAGTTCTTC.

The CDR3 here is CASSRPGTVNEKLFF. CDR3 nucleotides: TGTGCCAGCAGCCGTCCAGGGACAGTTAATGAAAAACTGTTTTTT. The V and J genes are TRBV14 and TRBJ1-4, with TRBD1 identical over 7 bases. V was pared by 4 bases and J by 4 bases, with 6 bases of the junction left unmatched. This CDR3 spans 15 amino acids. Germline V gene data show CDR1 as SGHDN and CDR2 as FVKESK.

This clone has just a few counts. J is TRBJ1-2 and V is TRBV6-1; D is unresolved. The CDR3 sequence is 13 residues long. V was trimmed by 2 bases and J by 9 bases, leaving 13 bases between them. In germline, CDR1 is MNHNS, CDR2 SASEGT. DNA of the CDR3: TGTGCCAGCAGTGAACAGACTCTTCGAAGCTACACCTTC. The encoded protein is CASSEQTLRSYTF.

The chain employs TRBV6-6 and TRBJ2-4, with TRBD1 matching 8 bases. The germline CDR1 and CDR2 sequences are MNHNY and SVGAGI (reference sequence). The CDR3 is 16 amino acids. Trimming cost V 5 bases and J 3 bases; bases outside gene matches: 9. The DNA for the CDR3 is TGTGCCAGCAGTACAGGACAGGGAGCGGTCAAAAACATTCAGTACTTC. It translates to CASSTGQGAVKNIQYF.

The chain uses TRBV28 and TRBJ1-5, with D tentatively TRBD1 (6 bases). CDR3 length: 16 residues. The V and J ends lost 8 bases and 2 bases respectively, with 19 bases between them. CDR1 MDHEN and CDR2 SYDVKM come from the germline V gene. The CDR3 nucleotides are TGTGCCAGCGTTAAAAGGGGGATTTGGGGCAATCAGCCCCAGCATTTT. It yields the protein CASVKRGIWGNQPQHF.

The V gene is TRBV7-5, the J gene TRBJ2-3; the D call of TRBD2 is as the table states it, not checked on the DNA. TRBV7-5 is marked as a pseudogene. CDR3 length equals 16 residues. The CDR3 loop reads CVRSLSPSGNTDTQYF. Here the CDR3 DNA reads TGTGTCAGAAGCTTGTCCCCTAGCGGGAACACAGATACGCAGTATTTT.

The table lists this clone with a count of one. This chain links TRBV7-9 with TRBJ1-3, with D unclear. The length of the CDR3 is 13 residues. Germline V lookup: CDR1 SEHNR, CDR2 FQNEAQ (reference sequence). V lost 3 bases and J 3 bases, leaving 6 bases between the germline ends. The CDR3 coding sequence is TGTGCCAGCAGCTTTCCCCTTGGAAACACCATATATTTT. Translated: CASSFPLGNTIYF.

The gene calls are TRBV4-2 and TRBJ1-1; possible D gene TRBD1, 5 bases. The CDR3 is made up of 14 amino acids. Germline CDR1 is LGHNA and CDR2 is YNFKEQ. V was shortened by 1 base and J by 8 bases, with 14 bases between the two germline ends. This CDR3 is CASSQGAGESEAFF. The CDR3 bases are TGTGCCAGCAGCCAAGGGGCGGGGGAGAGCGAAGCTTTCTTT.

The chain carries TRBV27 and TRBJ2-7; tentatively, D is TRBD2 (6 bases). This CDR3 has 18 amino acids. Between the trimmed V and J ends, which lost 7 bases and 0 bases, there was a span of 25 bases. Germline CDR1 reads MNHEY; CDR2 reads SMNVEV (reference sequence). The CDR3 here is CASITLRVLAESSYEQYF. CDR3 in DNA: TGTGCCAGCATCACTTTAAGGGTATTAGCGGAAAGCTCCTACGAGCAGTACTTC.

V is TRBV27 and J is TRBJ2-1; 8 bases are a match to TRBD2. Trimming at V came to 0 bases and at J to 4 bases, leaving 11 bases not matched to a gene. Germline V gene lookup returns CDR1 MNHEY and CDR2 SMNVEV (reference sequence). This CDR3 region has 18 residues. The DNA of the CDR3 is TGTGCCAGCAGTTTATCGTCGCGTTCCTCTAGCGGGTACAATGAGCAGTTCTTC. This sequence encodes CASSLSSRSSSGYNEQFF.

CDR3 in amino acids: CATSIQFTDTQYF. In DNA form, the CDR3 reads TGTGCCACCAGCATACAATTCACAGATACGCAGTATTTT. The chain employs TRBV15 and TRBJ2-3; D call uncertain. This CDR3 is 13 amino acids long. Germline V gene sequence: CDR1 LNHNV, CDR2 YYDKDF (reference sequence). With 4 bases removed from V and 2 bases from J, the gap between germline ends came to 7 bases.

This chain connects TRBV9 to TRBJ1-2; the match to TRBD1 covers 9 bases. After removal of 0 bases from V and 6 bases from J, the junction contained 9 bases not matched to a gene. Germline-derived CDR1 and CDR2 are SGDLS and YYNGEE. The CDR3 runs 16 residues. The CDR3 region is CASSVDFETGGNGYTF. The CDR3 nucleotides are TGTGCCAGCAGCGTAGATTTTGAGACAGGGGGAAATGGCTACACCTTC.

The CDR3 here is CASSDSYEQYF. The CDR3 DNA follows: TGTGCCAGCAGTGACAGCTACGAGCAGTACTTC. The chain is built from TRBV5-5 and TRBJ2-7, with a possible D match to TRBD1 (5 bases). Germline V gene data show CDR1 as SGHKS and CDR2 as YYEKEE (reference sequence). The V end lost 5 bases, the J end lost 3 bases, and 6 bases lay between the germline ends. The length of the CDR3 is 11 residues.

This sequence joins TRBV2 and TRBJ1-4; 7 positions agree with TRBD1. The germline V gene has CDR1 SNHLY and CDR2 FYNNEI. The CDR3 consists of 15 residues. V shed 4 bases and J 7 bases; nucleotides not matched to a gene: 9. CDR3 residues: CASSGERGGGEKLFF. CDR3 coding DNA: TGTGCCAGCAGTGGAGAAAGAGGGGGCGGTGAAAAACTGTTTTTT. The full variable domain, completed using reference TRBV2 and TRBJ1-4, is EPEVTQTPSHQVTQMGQEVILRCVPISNHLYFYWYRQILGQKVEFLVSFYNNEISEKSEIFDDQFSVERPDGSNFTLKIRSTKLEDSAMYFCASSGERGGGEKLFFGSGTQLSVL.

The rearrangement uses TRBV28 and TRBJ2-7; D is uncertain. The CDR3 has 12 residues. Trimming stripped 2 bases from V and 6 bases from J, with 8 bases between. Germline V gives CDR1 MDHEN, CDR2 SYDVKM. CDR3 in amino acids: CASSLVRSEQYF. The CDR3 region has the DNA TGTGCCAGCAGTTTAGTCAGGTCCGAGCAGTACTTC. The variable domain in full, with the rest retrieved from reference TRBV28 and TRBJ2-7, is DVKVTQSSRYLVKRTGEKVFLECVQDMDHENMFWYRQDPGLGLRLIYFSYDVKMKEKGDIPEGYSVSREKKERFSLILESASTNQTSMYLCASSLVRSEQYFGPGTRLTVT.

CDR3 in amino acids: CASSQAAGGAYEQFF. CDR3 DNA: TGCGCCAGCAGCCAAGCGGCAGGGGGCGCATATGAGCAGTTCTTC. The chain combines TRBV4-1 with TRBJ2-1, with 8 bases fitting TRBD1. Germline V gene sequence: CDR1 MGHRA, CDR2 YSYEKL. The ends lost 1 base at V and 8 bases at J; junction bases unmatched: 7. This CDR3 has 15 amino acids.